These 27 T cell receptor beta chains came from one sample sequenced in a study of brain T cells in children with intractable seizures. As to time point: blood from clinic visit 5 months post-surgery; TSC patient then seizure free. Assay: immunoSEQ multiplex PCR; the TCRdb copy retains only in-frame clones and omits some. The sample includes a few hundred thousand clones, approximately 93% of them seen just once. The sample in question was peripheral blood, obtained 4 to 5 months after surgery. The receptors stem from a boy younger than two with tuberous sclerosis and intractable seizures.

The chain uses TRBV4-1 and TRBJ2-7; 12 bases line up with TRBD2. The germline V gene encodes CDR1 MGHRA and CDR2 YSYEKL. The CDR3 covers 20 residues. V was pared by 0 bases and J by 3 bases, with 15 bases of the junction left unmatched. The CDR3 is CASSQDPSSGRALGYYEQYF. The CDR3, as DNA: TGCGCCAGCAGCCAAGATCCCTCTAGCGGGAGGGCCCTCGGGTACTACGAGCAGTACTTC.

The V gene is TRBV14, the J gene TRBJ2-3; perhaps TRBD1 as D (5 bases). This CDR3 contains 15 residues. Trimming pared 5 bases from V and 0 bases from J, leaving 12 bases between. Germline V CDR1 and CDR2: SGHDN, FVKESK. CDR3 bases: TGTGCCAGCAGCGTCCGCAGGGATAGCACAGATACGCAGTATTTT. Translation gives CASSVRRDSTDTQYF. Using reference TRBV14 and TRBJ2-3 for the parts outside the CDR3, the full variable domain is EAGVTQFPSHSVIEKGQTVTLRCDPISGHDNLYWYRRVMGKEIKFLLHFVKESKQDESGMPNNRFLAERTGGTYSTLKVQPAELEDSGVYFCASSVRRDSTDTQYFGPGTRLTVL.

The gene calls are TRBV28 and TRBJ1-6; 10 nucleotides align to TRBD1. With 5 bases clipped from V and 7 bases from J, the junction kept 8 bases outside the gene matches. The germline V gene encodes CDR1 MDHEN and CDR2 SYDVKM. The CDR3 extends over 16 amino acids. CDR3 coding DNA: TGTGCCAGCAGTCCACGCCGGGACAGGGGCAATTCACCCCTCCACTTT. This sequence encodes CASSPRRDRGNSPLHF.

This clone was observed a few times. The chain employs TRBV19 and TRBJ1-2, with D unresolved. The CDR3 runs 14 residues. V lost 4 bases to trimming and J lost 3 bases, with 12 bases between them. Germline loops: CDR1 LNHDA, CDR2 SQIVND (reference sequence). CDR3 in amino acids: CASSRAGDYYGYTF. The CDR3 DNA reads TGTGCCAGTAGTAGAGCCGGGGATTACTATGGCTACACCTTC.

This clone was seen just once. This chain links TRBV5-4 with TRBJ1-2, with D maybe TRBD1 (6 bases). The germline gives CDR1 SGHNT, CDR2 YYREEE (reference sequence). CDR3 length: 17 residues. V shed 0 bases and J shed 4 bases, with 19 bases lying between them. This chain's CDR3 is CASSLVRGTERSYGYTF. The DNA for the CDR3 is TGTGCCAGCAGCTTGGTTAGGGGGACGGAAAGAAGCTATGGCTACACCTTC.

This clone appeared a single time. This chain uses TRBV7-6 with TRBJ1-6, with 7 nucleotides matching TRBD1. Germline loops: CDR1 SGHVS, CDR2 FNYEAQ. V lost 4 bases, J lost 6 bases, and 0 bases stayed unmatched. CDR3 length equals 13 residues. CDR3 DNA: TGTGCCAGCAGCTACAGGGGTAATTCACCCCTCCACTTT. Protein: CASSYRGNSPLHF.

The CDR3 loop is CASGSWWGSYNSPLHF. For the CDR3, the DNA is TGTGCCAGCGGATCTTGGTGGGGCAGTTATAATTCACCCCTCCACTTT. V gene TRBV28 combines with J gene TRBJ1-6; D might be TRBD1 (5 bases). The CDR3 is made up of 16 amino acids. Germline assignment: CDR1 MDHEN and CDR2 SYDVKM. Between the trimmed V and J ends, which lost 8 bases and 4 bases, there was a span of 18 bases.

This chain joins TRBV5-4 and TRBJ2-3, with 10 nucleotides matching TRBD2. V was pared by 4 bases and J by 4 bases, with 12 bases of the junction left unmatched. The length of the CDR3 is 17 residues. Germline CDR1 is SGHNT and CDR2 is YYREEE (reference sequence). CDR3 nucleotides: TGTGCCAGCAGCCCGAAGGGAGCGGGGGGGCGGTCAGATACGCAGTATTTT. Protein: CASSPKGAGGRSDTQYF.

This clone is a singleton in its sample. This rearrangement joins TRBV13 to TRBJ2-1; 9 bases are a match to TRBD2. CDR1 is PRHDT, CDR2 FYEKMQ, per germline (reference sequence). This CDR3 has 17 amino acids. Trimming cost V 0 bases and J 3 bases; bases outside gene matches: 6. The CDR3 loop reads CASSLGWREGSYNEQFF. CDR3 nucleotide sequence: TGTGCCAGCAGCTTAGGTTGGCGGGAGGGCAGCTACAATGAGCAGTTCTTC. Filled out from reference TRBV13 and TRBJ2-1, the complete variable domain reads AAGVIQSPRHLIKEKRETATLKCYPIPRHDTVYWYQQGPGQDPQFLISFYEKMQSDKGSIPDRFSAQQFSDYHSELNMSSLELGDSALYFCASSLGWREGSYNEQFFGPGTRLTVL.

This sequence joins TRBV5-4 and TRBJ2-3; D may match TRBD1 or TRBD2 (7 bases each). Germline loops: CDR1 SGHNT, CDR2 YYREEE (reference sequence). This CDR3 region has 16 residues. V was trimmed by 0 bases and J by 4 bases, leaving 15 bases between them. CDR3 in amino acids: CASSLGAGGAPDTQYF. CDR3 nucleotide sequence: TGTGCCAGCAGCTTGGGGGCAGGGGGGGCACCAGATACGCAGTATTTT. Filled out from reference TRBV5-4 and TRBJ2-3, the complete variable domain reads ETGVTQSPTHLIKTRGQQVTLRCSSQSGHNTVSWYQQALGQGPQFIFQYYREEENGRGNFPPRFSGLQFPNYSSELNVNALELDDSALYLCASSLGAGGAPDTQYFGPGTRLTVL.

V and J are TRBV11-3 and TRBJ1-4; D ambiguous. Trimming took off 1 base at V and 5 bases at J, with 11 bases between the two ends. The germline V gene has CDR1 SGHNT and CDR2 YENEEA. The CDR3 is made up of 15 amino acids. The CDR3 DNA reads TGTGCCAGCAGCTTAGGGGAGGAGGCGAATGAAAAACTGTTTTTT. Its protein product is CASSLGEEANEKLFF. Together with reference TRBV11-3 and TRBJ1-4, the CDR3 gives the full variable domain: EAGVVQSPRYKIIEKKQPVAFWCNPISGHNTLYWYLQNLGQGPELLIRYENEEAVDDSQLPKDRFSAERLKGVDSTLKIQPAELGDSAVYLCASSLGEEANEKLFFGSGTQLSVL.

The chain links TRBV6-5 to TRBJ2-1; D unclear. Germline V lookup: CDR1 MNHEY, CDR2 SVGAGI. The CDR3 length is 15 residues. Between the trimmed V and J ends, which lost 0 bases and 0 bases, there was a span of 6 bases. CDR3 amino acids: CASSYSTFSYNEQFF. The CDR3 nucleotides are TGTGCCAGCAGTTACTCGACTTTCTCCTACAATGAGCAGTTCTTC.

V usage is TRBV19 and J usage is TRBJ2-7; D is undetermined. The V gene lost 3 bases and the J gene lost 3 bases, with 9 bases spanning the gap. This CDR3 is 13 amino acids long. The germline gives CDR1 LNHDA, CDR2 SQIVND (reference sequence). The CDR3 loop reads CASSIADNYEQYF. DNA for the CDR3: TGTGCCAGTAGTATTGCAGACAACTACGAGCAGTACTTC.

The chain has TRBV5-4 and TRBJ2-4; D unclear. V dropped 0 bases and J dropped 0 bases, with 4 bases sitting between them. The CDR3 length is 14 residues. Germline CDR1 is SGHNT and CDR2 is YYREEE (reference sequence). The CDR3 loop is CASSLDPAKNIQYF. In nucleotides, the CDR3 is TGTGCCAGCAGCTTGGATCCAGCCAAAAACATTCAGTACTTC.

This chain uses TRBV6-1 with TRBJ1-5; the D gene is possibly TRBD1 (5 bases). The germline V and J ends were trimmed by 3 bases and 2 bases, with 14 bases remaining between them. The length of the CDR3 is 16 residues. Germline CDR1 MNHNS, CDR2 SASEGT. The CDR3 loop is CASSDAGNGGNQPQHF. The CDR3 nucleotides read TGTGCCAGCAGTGACGCAGGGAACGGGGGCAATCAGCCCCAGCATTTT.

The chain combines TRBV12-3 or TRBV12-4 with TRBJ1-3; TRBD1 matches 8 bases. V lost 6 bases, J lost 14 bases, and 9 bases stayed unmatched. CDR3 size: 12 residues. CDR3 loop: CASRGDRGGLYF. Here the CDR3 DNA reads TGTGCCAGCAGGGGCGACAGGGGAGGTTTATATTTT.

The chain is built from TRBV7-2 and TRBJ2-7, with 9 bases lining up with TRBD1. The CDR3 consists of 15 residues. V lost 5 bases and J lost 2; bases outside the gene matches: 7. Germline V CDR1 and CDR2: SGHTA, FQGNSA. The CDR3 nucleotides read TGTGCCAGCAGCCCGCGGACAGGGGCGGCCTACGAGCAGTACTTC. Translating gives CASSPRTGAAYEQYF.

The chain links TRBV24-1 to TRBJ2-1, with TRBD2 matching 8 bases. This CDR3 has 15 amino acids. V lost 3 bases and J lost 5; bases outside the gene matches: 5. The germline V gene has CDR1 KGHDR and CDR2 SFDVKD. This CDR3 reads CATSDTAGVNNEQFF. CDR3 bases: TGTGCCACCAGTGATACAGCGGGAGTCAACAATGAGCAGTTCTTC.

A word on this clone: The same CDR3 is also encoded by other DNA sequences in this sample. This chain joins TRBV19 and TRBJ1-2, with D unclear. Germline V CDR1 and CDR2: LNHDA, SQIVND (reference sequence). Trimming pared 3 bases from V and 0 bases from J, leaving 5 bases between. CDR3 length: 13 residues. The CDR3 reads CASSMGANYGYTF. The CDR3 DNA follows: TGTGCCAGTAGTATGGGTGCTAACTATGGCTACACCTTC.

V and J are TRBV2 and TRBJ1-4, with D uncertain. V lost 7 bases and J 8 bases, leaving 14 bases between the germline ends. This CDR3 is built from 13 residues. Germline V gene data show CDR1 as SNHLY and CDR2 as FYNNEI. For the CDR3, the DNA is TGTGCCAGCAAGGGTGGAGGGAAAGAAAAACTGTTTTTT. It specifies CASKGGGKEKLFF.

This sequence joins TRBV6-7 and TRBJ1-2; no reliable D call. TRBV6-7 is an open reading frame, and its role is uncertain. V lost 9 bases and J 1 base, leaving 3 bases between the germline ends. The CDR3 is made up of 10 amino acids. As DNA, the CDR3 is TGTGCCAGGAATAACTATGGCTACACCTTC. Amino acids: CARNNYGYTF.

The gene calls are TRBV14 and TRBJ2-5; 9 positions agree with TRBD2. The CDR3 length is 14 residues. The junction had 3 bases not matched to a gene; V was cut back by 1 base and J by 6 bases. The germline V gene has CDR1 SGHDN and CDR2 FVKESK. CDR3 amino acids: CASSQGLAVQTQYF. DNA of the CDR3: TGTGCCAGCAGCCAAGGACTAGCGGTGCAGACCCAGTACTTC.

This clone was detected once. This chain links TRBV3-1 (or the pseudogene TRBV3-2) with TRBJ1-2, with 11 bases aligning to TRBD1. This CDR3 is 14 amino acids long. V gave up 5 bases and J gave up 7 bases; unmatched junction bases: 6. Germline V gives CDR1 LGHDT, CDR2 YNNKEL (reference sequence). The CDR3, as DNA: TGTGCCAGCAGCTACCCGGGACAGGGGGTTGGCTACACCTTC. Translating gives CASSYPGQGVGYTF.

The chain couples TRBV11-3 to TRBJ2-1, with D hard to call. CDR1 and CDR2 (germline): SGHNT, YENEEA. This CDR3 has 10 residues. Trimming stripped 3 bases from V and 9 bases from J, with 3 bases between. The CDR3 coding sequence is TGTGCCAGCAGCTTGGGTGAGCAGTTCTTC. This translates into CASSLGEQFF.

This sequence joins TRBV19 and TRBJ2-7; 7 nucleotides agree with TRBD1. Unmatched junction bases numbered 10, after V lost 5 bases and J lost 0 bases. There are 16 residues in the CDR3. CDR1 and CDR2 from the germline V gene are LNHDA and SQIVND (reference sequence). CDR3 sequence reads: CASSAGQASSSYEQYF. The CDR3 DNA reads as TGTGCCAGTAGTGCTGGACAGGCTTCGAGCTCCTACGAGCAGTACTTC.

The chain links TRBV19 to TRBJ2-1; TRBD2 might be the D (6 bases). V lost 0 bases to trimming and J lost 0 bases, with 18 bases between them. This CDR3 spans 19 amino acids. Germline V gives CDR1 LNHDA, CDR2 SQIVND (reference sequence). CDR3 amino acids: CASSIDGAGYESSYNEQFF. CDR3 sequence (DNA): TGTGCCAGTAGTATAGATGGGGCGGGGTATGAGAGCTCCTACAATGAGCAGTTCTTC. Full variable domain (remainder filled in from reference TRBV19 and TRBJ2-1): DGGITQSPKYLFRKEGQNVTLSCEQNLNHDAMYWYRQDPGQGLRLIYYSQIVNDFQKGDIAEGYSVSREKKESFPLTVTSAQKNPTAFYLCASSIDGAGYESSYNEQFFGPGTRLTVL.

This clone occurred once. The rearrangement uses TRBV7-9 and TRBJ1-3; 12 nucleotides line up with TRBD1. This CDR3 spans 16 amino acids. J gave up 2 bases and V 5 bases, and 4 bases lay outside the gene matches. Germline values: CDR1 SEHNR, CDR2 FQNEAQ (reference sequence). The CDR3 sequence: CASSLRDRGPGNTIYF. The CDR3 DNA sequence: TGTGCCAGCAGCCTCCGGGACAGGGGGCCTGGAAACACCATATATTTT.